This TCR beta chain was observed in a study of regulatory T cells in long-lasting Graves disease. About the study: The study counted Graves' disease as persistent given over 5 years of antithyroid drugs and positive TSH receptor antibodies.

CDR3 length: 15 residues. Germline values: CDR1 LNHNV, CDR2 YYDKDF (reference sequence). The germline V and J ends were trimmed by 3 bases and 3 bases, with 14 bases remaining between them. Points on this clonotype: Its antigen remains unidentified.

The time point was: persistent/refractory GD, antithyroid drugs over 5 years with positive TRAb. There was RNA extracted from PBMCs, and the TCR library was made from it. Each of the patients was recruited from an endocrinology department situated in Xi'an, China. Arm-PCR of CDR3 regions with iRepertoire HTBI primers generated TCR beta libraries. TCRdb called the multiplex PCR reads again in MiXCR, with one record for every CDR3 protein. This table has some 430,000 distinct CDR3 sequences, 20% to 25% appearing once. Study-level findings and limits: Persistent disease preferred TRBV28, TRBJ1-2 and TRBJ2-5.

The chain couples TRBV15 to TRBJ1-1; a possible D gene is TRBD1 (5 bases). The starting material was peripheral blood mononuclear cells (PBMCs), obtained when the disease was refractory, from a patient treated with antithyroid drugs. This sequence was found in a female donor with Graves disease. The CDR3 reads CATSSPGSRYTEAFF. The CDR3 region has the DNA TGTGCCACCAGCAGTCCAGGGTCTCGGTACACTGAAGCTTTCTTT. The variable domain in full, with the rest retrieved from reference TRBV15 and TRBJ1-1, is DAMVIQNPRYQVTQFGKPVTLSCSQTLNHNVMYWYQQKSSQAPKLLFHYYDKDFNNEADTPDNFQSRRPNTSFCFLDIRSPGLGDTAMYLCATSSPGSRYTEAFFGQGTRLTVV.